The 30 T cell receptor beta chains reported below all come from one sample, sequenced in a study of blood T cell repertoires in COVID-19. Assay: immunoSEQ multiplex PCR; the TCRdb copy retains only in-frame clones and omits some. The sample includes fewer than 250,000 clones, around four fifths of them seen just once. Sequenced material: peripheral blood. All receptors derive from a man aged 45-60 years with acute or convalescent COVID-19.

The V gene is TRBV24-1, the J gene TRBJ2-5; a weak D match, TRBD1 (7 bases). This CDR3 comprises 16 residues. Trimming removed 2 bases at V and 5 bases at J, with 17 bases between. CDR1 is KGHDR, CDR2 SFDVKD, per germline. The CDR3 region is CATSDSPGRGVETQYF. The DNA for the CDR3 is TGTGCCACCAGTGATTCCCCGGGCAGGGGGGTGGAGACCCAGTACTTC.

The chain recombines TRBV28 with TRBJ1-2; D unresolved. Germline CDR1 MDHEN, CDR2 SYDVKM. The CDR3 sequence is 13 residues long. The ends were cut back, 5 bases at V and 5 bases at J, with 12 bases in the middle. DNA of the CDR3: TGTGCCAGCAGTGCCACAGTTGTATATGGCTACACCTTC. Encoded protein: CASSATVVYGYTF.

The V and J genes are TRBV27 and TRBJ1-5; maybe TRBD1 (6 bases). Trimming cost V 2 bases and J 2 bases, with 13 bases left between them. Per germline, CDR1 MNHEY and CDR2 SMNVEV (reference sequence). CDR3 length: 16 amino acids. CDR3 loop: CASSLVGGAGNQPQHF. CDR3 in DNA: TGTGCCAGCAGTTTAGTGGGGGGGGCAGGCAATCAGCCCCAGCATTTT.

A few counts support this clone. V is TRBV29-1 and J is TRBJ1-2; 8 bases match TRBD1. Germline CDR1 SQVTM, CDR2 ANQGSEA. The CDR3 is 12 amino acids. V trimming: 7 bases; J trimming: 4 bases; junction bases outside the gene matches: 5. The CDR3 loop is CSAGQVGYGYTF. CDR3 nucleotide sequence: TGCAGCGCGGGACAGGTGGGCTATGGCTACACCTTC.

The rearrangement joins TRBV7-3 to TRBJ1-2; 9 positions match TRBD1. The CDR3 runs 13 residues. Germline CDR1 and CDR2: SGHTA and FQGTGA. The V gene end was trimmed by 4 bases and the J gene end by 7 bases; junction bases not matched to a gene: 4. The CDR3 DNA reads TGTGCCAGCAGCTCGACAGGGGGAGGTGGCTACACCTTC. Protein sequence: CASSSTGGGGYTF.

V gene TRBV7-2 combines with J gene TRBJ1-2; D is undetermined. Germline values: CDR1 SGHTA, CDR2 FQGNSA. The CDR3 contains 13 residues. Between the trimmed V and J ends, which lost 1 base and 2 bases, there was a span of 5 bases. The CDR3 spells CASSLERNYGYTF. CDR3 bases: TGTGCCAGCAGCTTAGAACGGAACTATGGCTACACCTTC.

This chain uses TRBV5-6 with TRBJ2-5, with 7 positions matching TRBD2. The CDR3 consists of 16 residues. With V trimmed by 0 bases and J by 4 bases, 9 bases remained unmatched. Germline CDR1 and CDR2: SGHDT and YYEEEE. CDR3 amino acids: CASSLVGGPLGETQYF. In DNA, the CDR3 is TGTGCCAGCAGCTTGGTGGGAGGGCCTTTAGGAGAGACCCAGTACTTC.

The rearrangement uses TRBV5-6 and TRBJ1-3; no firm D call. Trimming removed 4 bases from V and 2 bases from J, with 13 bases in between. CDR3 length: 15 residues. Germline CDR1 reads SGHDT; CDR2 reads YYEEEE. The CDR3 DNA follows: TGTGCCAGCAGCCCTGCGGGCAGAGCTGGAAACACCATATATTTT. Protein product: CASSPAGRAGNTIYF.

V and J are TRBV15 and TRBJ2-1, with TRBD2 matching over 8 bases. The germline CDR1 and CDR2 sequences are LNHNV and YYDKDF (reference sequence). J was trimmed by 6 bases and V by 8 bases; bases with no gene match: 15. There are 16 residues in the CDR3. DNA for the CDR3: TGTGCCACCCGGGTCCCAGGGAGCGGGAGCTCCAATGAGCAGTTCTTC. It codes for CATRVPGSGSSNEQFF.

The CDR3 reads CASSVAADRGHEQYF. DNA for the CDR3: TGTGCCAGCAGCGTAGCGGCGGACAGGGGTCACGAGCAGTACTTC. V and J are TRBV9 and TRBJ2-7, with 9 bases lining up with TRBD1. Germline CDR1 is SGDLS and CDR2 is YYNGEE. V gave up 0 bases and J gave up 5 bases; unmatched junction bases: 6. CDR3 size: 15 residues.

The CDR3 DNA sequence: TGTGCCAGCAGGTATGGACTAGCGGATGGGTTCTTC. Its translation: CASRYGLADGFF. J is TRBJ2-1 and V is TRBV12-3 or TRBV12-4, with TRBD2 identical over 10 bases. V dropped 6 bases and J dropped 15; count of bases not matched to a gene: 8. The CDR3 has 12 amino acids.

This chain connects TRBV4-2 to TRBJ2-7, with D possibly matching TRBD1 (5 bases). Germline CDR1 is LGHNA and CDR2 is YNFKEQ. CDR3 length: 15 amino acids. With 0 bases removed from V and 0 bases from J, the gap between germline ends came to 9 bases. DNA for the CDR3: TGTGCCAGCAGCCAAGACATCAGGGCCTCCTACGAGCAGTACTTC. Protein sequence: CASSQDIRASYEQYF.

The J gene is TRBJ2-3, the V gene TRBV30, with 7 nucleotides matching TRBD2. The CDR3 length is 14 residues. Germline V lookup: CDR1 GTSNPN, CDR2 SVGIG (reference sequence). Trimming at V came to 1 base and at J to 2 bases, leaving 3 bases not matched to a gene. CDR3 sequence: CAWSERGVTDTQYF. As DNA, the CDR3 is TGTGCCTGGAGTGAACGGGGGGTCACAGATACGCAGTATTTT.

V is TRBV19 and J is TRBJ1-5; the D gene is possibly TRBD1 (5 bases). The CDR3 is 15 residues long. Trimming removed 0 bases at V and 7 bases at J, with 13 bases between. Germline CDR1 reads LNHDA; CDR2 reads SQIVND (reference sequence). CDR3 sequence: CASSIDLQVLQPQHF. The CDR3 coding sequence is TGTGCCAGTAGTATAGATTTACAGGTTCTGCAGCCCCAGCATTTT.

The count of this clone is one. V is TRBV11-3 and J is TRBJ2-1, with TRBD2 as a possible D gene (6 bases). Trimming cost V 0 bases and J 7 bases, with 19 bases left between them. Germline V lookup: CDR1 SGHNT, CDR2 YENEEA. This CDR3 spans 17 amino acids. The CDR3 reads CASSLDRGTPLGNEQFF. The CDR3 bases are TGTGCCAGCAGCTTAGATCGCGGGACCCCCTTGGGGAATGAGCAGTTCTTC.

The chain carries TRBV12-3 or TRBV12-4 and TRBJ2-1; D unresolved. Trimming stripped 7 bases from V and 5 bases from J, with 9 bases between. The length of the CDR3 is 12 residues. The CDR3 sequence is CASTPRDNEQFF. DNA for the CDR3: TGTGCCAGCACCCCGCGAGACAATGAGCAGTTCTTC.

J is TRBJ2-7 and V is TRBV7-6; TRBD2 matches 14 bases. The germline CDR1 and CDR2 sequences are SGHVS and FNYEAQ. This CDR3 spans 18 amino acids. J gave up 5 bases and V 4 bases, and 13 bases lay outside the gene matches. CDR3 in amino acids: CASSSSLGTSGGINEQYF. CDR3 sequence (DNA): TGTGCCAGCAGCTCCTCGCTGGGGACTAGCGGGGGTATCAACGAGCAGTACTTC.

The genes are TRBV19 and TRBJ2-6, with D possibly matching TRBD2 (6 bases). Germline values: CDR1 LNHDA, CDR2 SQIVND (reference sequence). With 6 bases removed from V and 3 bases from J, the gap between germline ends came to 12 bases. The CDR3 sequence is 15 residues long. CDR3 in amino acids: CASSHPGDGANVLTF. CDR3 sequence (DNA): TGTGCCAGTAGCCATCCGGGAGATGGGGCCAACGTCCTGACTTTC.

The rearrangement uses TRBV12-5 and TRBJ2-7; possible D gene TRBD1, 5 bases. V was clipped by 2 bases and J by 2 bases, with 10 bases between them. This CDR3 region has 14 residues. The germline V gene encodes CDR1 LGHNT and CDR2 FRNRAP. CDR3 residues: CASGLSAGTYEQYF. CDR3 bases: TGTGCTAGTGGTTTGTCGGCAGGGACCTACGAGCAGTACTTC.

The J gene is TRBJ2-7, the V gene TRBV2; a possible D gene is TRBD2 (6 bases). Germline loops: CDR1 SNHLY, CDR2 FYNNEI. The CDR3 is made up of 12 amino acids. V lost 6 bases and J 4 bases, leaving 10 bases between the germline ends. CDR3 nucleotide sequence: TGTGCCAGCAGGTGGGAGGCGTACGAGCAGTACTTC. As protein: CASRWEAYEQYF.

The chain uses TRBV20-1 and TRBJ2-1, with D possibly matching TRBD2 (6 bases). From germline, CDR1 is DFQATT and CDR2 SNEGSKA (reference sequence). V dropped 3 bases and J dropped 12 bases, with 21 bases sitting between them. The CDR3 extends over 14 amino acids. DNA for the CDR3: TGCAGTGCTAGTACCGGGACTCTCTCCTGGGGGCAGTTCTTC. Translated, it gives CSASTGTLSWGQFF.

The chain carries TRBV28 and TRBJ2-1; tentative D call: TRBD1 (6 bases). Germline CDR1 is MDHEN and CDR2 is SYDVKM. CDR3 length: 14 residues. V gave up 5 bases and J gave up 7 bases, with 15 bases separating them. The CDR3 sequence is CASSVQGTSNEQFF. For the CDR3, the DNA is TGTGCCAGCAGTGTCCAGGGGACGTCGAATGAGCAGTTCTTC.

This chain uses TRBV5-8 with TRBJ2-5; 7 bases fit TRBD1. This CDR3 has 15 residues. The germline V gene encodes CDR1 SGHTS and CDR2 YDEGEE. V shed 1 base and J 5 bases; nucleotides not matched to a gene: 8. The CDR3: CASSLPGGMRETQYF. CDR3 DNA sequence: TGTGCCAGCAGCTTGCCAGGGGGTATGAGGGAGACCCAGTACTTC.

This rearrangement joins TRBV5-6 to TRBJ2-7, with D unresolved. The CDR3 is 12 residues long. Looked up from germline, CDR1 is SGHDT and CDR2 is YYEEEE. Trimming pared 2 bases from V and 2 bases from J, leaving 5 bases between. CDR3 in amino acids: CASSFGTYEQYF. DNA of the CDR3: TGTGCCAGCAGCTTTGGCACCTACGAGCAGTACTTC.

Remarks on this clone: Other DNA variants within this sample encode the same CDR3. The chain couples TRBV12-3 or TRBV12-4 to TRBJ1-1, with 8 bases that match TRBD1. With 6 bases clipped from V and 3 bases from J, the junction kept 3 bases outside the gene matches. The CDR3 is 13 amino acids. Written as DNA, the CDR3 is TGTGCCAGCAGCCCGACAGGGGACACTGAAGCTTTCTTT. Its translation: CASSPTGDTEAFF.

The chain is built from TRBV4-1 and TRBJ2-7, with TRBD2 identical over 7 bases. Unmatched junction bases numbered 8, after V lost 4 bases and J lost 2 bases. The CDR3 is made up of 15 amino acids. Per the germline V gene, CDR1 is MGHRA and CDR2 is YSYEKL. CDR3 residues: CASSPAGHSTYEQYF. The DNA of the CDR3 is TGCGCCAGCAGCCCAGCGGGGCATAGCACCTACGAGCAGTACTTC.

In nucleotides, the CDR3 is TGTGCCATCAGGACAGGGCTGGATGGCTACACCTTC. Its translation: CAIRTGLDGYTF. This rearrangement joins TRBV10-3 to TRBJ1-2; 7 positions match TRBD1. This CDR3 has 12 amino acids. V trimming: 6 bases; J trimming: 6 bases; junction bases outside the gene matches: 4. Germline lookup yields CDR1 ENHRY and CDR2 SYGVKD.

V and J are TRBV19 and TRBJ1-1; D ambiguous. Germline V gives CDR1 LNHDA, CDR2 SQIVND (reference sequence). CDR3 length: 12 amino acids. The V and J ends lost 3 bases and 4 bases respectively, with 6 bases between them. The CDR3 region is CASSIVSTEAFF. The CDR3 coding sequence is TGTGCCAGTAGTATCGTCAGCACTGAAGCTTTCTTT.

This clone was counted once. The chain couples TRBV28 to TRBJ2-7; 9 bases fit TRBD1. This CDR3 is 14 amino acids long. Unmatched junction bases numbered 10, after V lost 10 bases and J lost 3 bases. CDR1 and CDR2 from the germline V gene are MDHEN and SYDVKM. The CDR3, as DNA: TGTGCCACCTACGACAGGGGGACTGGCTACGAGCAGTACTTC. Protein product: CATYDRGTGYEQYF.

There are a few counts of this clone. V is TRBV6-5 and J is TRBJ2-1; TRBD1 matches at 8 bases. Germline V CDR1 and CDR2: MNHEY, SVGAGI. J gave up 13 bases and V 4 bases, and 15 bases lay outside the gene matches. The CDR3 covers 15 residues. CDR3 loop: CASSLTGGIGQVQFF. CDR3 nucleotides: TGTGCCAGCAGTTTAACAGGGGGAATAGGACAAGTCCAGTTCTTC.